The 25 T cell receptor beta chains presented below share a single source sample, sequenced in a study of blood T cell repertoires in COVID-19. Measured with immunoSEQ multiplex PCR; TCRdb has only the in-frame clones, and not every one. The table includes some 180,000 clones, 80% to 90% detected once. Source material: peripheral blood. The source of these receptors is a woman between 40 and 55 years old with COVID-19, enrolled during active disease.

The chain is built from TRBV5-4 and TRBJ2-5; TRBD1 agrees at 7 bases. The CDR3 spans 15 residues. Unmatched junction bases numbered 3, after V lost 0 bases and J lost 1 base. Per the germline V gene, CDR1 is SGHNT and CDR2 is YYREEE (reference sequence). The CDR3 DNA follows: TGTGCCAGCAGCTTGGTGGGGACAGCCCAAGAGACCCAGTACTTC. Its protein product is CASSLVGTAQETQYF.

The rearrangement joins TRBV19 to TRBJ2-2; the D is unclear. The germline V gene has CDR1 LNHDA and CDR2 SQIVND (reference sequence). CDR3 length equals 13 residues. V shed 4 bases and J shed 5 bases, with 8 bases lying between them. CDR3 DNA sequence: TGTGCCAGTAGTACCGGGTGGACCGGGGAGCTGTTTTTT. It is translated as CASSTGWTGELFF.

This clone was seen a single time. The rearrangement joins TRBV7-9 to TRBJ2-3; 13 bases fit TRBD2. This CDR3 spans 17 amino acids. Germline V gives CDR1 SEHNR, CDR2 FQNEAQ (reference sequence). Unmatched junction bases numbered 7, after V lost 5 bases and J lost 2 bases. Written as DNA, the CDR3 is TGTGCCAGCAGCCGGACTAGCGGGGGAGTCTTCACAGATACGCAGTATTTT. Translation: CASSRTSGGVFTDTQYF.

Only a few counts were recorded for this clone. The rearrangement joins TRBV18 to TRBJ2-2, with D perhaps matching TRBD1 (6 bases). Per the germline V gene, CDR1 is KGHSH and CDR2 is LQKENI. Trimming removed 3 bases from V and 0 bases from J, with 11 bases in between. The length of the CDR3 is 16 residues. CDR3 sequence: CASSPNRVANTGELFF. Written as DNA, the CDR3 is TGTGCCAGCTCACCGAACAGGGTGGCGAACACCGGGGAGCTGTTTTTT.

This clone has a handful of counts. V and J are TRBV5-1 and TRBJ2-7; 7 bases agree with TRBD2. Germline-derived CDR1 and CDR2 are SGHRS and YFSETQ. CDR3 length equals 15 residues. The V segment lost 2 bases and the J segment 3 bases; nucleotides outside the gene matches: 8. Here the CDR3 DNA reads TGCGCCAGCAGCTTCGGGGGGTCACTGTACTACGAGCAGTACTTC. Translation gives CASSFGGSLYYEQYF.

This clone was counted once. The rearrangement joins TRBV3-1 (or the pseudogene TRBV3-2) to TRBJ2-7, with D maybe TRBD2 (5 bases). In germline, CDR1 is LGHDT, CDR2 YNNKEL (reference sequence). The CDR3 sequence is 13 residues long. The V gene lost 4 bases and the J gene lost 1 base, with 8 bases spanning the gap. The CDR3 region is CASSPGGSYEQYF. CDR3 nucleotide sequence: TGTGCCAGCAGCCCAGGCGGGTCCTACGAGCAGTACTTC.

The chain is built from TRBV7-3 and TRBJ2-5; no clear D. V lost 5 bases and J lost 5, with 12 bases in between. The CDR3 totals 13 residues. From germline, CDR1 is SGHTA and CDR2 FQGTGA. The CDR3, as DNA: TGTGCCAGCAGCCTCACGGGTAGCGAGACCCAGTACTTC. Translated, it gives CASSLTGSETQYF. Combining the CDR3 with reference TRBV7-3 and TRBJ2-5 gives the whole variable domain GAGVSQTPSNKVTEKGKYVELRCDPISGHTALYWYRQSLGQGPEFLIYFQGTGAADDSGLPNDRFFAVRPEGSVSTLKIQRTERGDSAVYLCASSLTGSETQYFGPGTRLLVL.

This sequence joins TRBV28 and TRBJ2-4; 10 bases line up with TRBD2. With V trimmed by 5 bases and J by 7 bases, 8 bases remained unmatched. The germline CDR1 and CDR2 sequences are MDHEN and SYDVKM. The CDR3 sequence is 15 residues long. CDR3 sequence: CASSHPSSGSNIQYF. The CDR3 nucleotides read TGTGCCAGCAGTCACCCCTCTAGCGGGAGCAACATTCAGTACTTC.

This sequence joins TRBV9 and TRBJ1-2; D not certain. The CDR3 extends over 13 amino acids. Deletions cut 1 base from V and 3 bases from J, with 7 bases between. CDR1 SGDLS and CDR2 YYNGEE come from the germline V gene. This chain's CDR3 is CASSVRSDYGYTF. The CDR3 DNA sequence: TGTGCCAGCAGCGTACGGTCGGACTATGGCTACACCTTC.

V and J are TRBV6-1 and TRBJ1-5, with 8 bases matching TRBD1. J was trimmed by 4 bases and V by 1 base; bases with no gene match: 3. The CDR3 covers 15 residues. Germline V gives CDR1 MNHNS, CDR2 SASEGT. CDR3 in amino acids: CASSEVTGGNQPQHF. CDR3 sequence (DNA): TGTGCCAGCAGTGAAGTTACAGGGGGAAATCAGCCCCAGCATTTT.

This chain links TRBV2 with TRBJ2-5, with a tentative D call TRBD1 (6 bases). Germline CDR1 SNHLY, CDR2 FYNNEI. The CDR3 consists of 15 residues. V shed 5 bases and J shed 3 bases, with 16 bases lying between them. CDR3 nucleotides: TGTGCCAGCAGTAGGGACACTACGACCAAAGAGACCCAGTACTTC. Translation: CASSRDTTTKETQYF.

This chain's CDR3 is CASSDPDTGTVEAFF. The CDR3 DNA reads as TGTGCCAGTAGTGACCCCGATACCGGGACAGTTGAAGCTTTCTTT. The chain couples TRBV19 to TRBJ1-1; 7 positions agree with TRBD1. The germline V gene has CDR1 LNHDA and CDR2 SQIVND (reference sequence). Germline trimming cut 5 bases from V and 7 bases from J; bases unmatched to any gene: 13. This CDR3 is built from 15 residues.

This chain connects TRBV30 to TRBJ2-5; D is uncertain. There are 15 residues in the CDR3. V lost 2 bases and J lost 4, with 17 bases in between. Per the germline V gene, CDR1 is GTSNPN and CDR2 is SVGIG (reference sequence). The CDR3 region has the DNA TGTGCCTGGAGTCCCGCCCTGCGTGTACGAGAGACCCAGTACTTC. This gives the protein CAWSPALRVRETQYF.

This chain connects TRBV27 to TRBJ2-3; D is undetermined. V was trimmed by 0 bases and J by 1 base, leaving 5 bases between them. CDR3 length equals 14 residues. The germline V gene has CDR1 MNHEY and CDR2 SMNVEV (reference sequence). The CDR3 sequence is CASSLSVGTDTQYF. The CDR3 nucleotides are TGTGCCAGCAGTTTATCGGTAGGCACAGATACGCAGTATTTT.

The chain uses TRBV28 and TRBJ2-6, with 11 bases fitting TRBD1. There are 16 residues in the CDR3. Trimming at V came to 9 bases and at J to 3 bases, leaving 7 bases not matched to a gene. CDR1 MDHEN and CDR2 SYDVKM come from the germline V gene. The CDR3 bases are TGTGCCAGTAGCGGACAGGGGGCTGGTGGGGCCAACGTCCTGACTTTC. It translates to CASSGQGAGGANVLTF.

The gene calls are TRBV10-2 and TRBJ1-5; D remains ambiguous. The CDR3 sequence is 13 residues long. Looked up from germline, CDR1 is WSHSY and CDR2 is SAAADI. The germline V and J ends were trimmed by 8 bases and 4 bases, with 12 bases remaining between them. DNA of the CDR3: TGCGCCAGCGGGCCAGCCCTTAATCAGCCCCAGCATTTT. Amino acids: CASGPALNQPQHF.

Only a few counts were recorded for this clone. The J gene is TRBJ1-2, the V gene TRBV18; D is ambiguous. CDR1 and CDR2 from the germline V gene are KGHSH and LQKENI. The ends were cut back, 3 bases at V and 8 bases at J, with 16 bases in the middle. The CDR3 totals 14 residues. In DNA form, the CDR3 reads TGTGCCAGCTCACCTCTGGGAGGTATGGAGGGCTACACCTTC. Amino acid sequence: CASSPLGGMEGYTF.

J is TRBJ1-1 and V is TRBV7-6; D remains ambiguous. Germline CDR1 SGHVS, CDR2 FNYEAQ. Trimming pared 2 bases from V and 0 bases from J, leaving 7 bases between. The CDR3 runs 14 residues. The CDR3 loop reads CASSLPGMNTEAFF. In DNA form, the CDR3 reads TGTGCCAGCAGCTTACCGGGGATGAACACTGAAGCTTTCTTT.

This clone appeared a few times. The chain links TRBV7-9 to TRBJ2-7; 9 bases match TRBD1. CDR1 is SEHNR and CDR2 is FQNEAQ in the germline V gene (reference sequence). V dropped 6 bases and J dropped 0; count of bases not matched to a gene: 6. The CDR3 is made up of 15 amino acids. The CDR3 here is CASSRGQGISYEQYF. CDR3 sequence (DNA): TGTGCCAGCAGTCGAGGACAGGGGATCTCCTACGAGCAGTACTTC.

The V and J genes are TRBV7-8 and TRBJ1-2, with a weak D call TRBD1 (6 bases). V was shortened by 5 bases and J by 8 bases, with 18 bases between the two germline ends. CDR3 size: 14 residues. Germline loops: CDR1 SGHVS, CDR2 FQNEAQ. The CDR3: CASSQIPGAGGYTF. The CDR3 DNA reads TGTGCCAGCAGCCAAATTCCAGGGGCCGGGGGCTACACCTTC.

The DNA of the CDR3 is TGTGCCAGCAGACACAGGCTCCAGCCCCAGCATTTT. This translates into CASRHRLQPQHF. V usage is TRBV6-5 and J usage is TRBJ1-5; TRBD1 might be the D (5 bases). Germline CDR1 is MNHEY and CDR2 is SVGAGI. CDR3 length: 12 residues. Trimming took off 6 bases at V and 7 bases at J, with 10 bases between the two ends.

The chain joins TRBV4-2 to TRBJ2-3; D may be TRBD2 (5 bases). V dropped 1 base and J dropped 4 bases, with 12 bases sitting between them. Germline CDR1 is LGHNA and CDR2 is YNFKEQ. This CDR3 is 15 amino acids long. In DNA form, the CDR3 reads TGTGCCAGCAGCCAAGTGTCGGGGAGATCAGATACGCAGTATTTT. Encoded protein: CASSQVSGRSDTQYF.

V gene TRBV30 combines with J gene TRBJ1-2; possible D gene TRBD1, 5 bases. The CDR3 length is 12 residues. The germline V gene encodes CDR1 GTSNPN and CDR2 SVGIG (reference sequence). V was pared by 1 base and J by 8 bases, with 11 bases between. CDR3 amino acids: CAWSAQGWGYTF. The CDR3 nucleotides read TGTGCCTGGAGTGCCCAGGGTTGGGGCTACACCTTC.

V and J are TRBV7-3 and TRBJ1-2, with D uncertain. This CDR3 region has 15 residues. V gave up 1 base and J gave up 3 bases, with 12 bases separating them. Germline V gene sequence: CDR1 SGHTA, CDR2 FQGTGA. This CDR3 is CASSLKVSRDYGYTF. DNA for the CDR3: TGTGCCAGCAGCTTAAAAGTCTCGCGGGACTATGGCTACACCTTC.

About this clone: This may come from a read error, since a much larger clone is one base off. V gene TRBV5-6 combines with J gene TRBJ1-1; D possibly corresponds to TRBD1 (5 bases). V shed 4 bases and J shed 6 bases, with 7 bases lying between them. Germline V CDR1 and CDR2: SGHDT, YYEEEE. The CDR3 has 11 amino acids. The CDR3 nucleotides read TGTGCCAGCAGCCGGGGGGCTGAAGCTTTCTTT. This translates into CASSRGAEAFF.